Below, 18 T cell receptor beta chains from the same sample are listed, as sequenced in a study of breast tumors, draining lymph nodes, adjacent tissues. TCRdb independently ran MiXCR on the multiplex PCR reads; one entry per CDR3 protein. The sample includes 26,000 or so distinct CDR3 sequences, around 25% of them seen just once. The specimen was breast tumor tissue. The source is a female donor with breast cancer. Some clones in this sample may be carry-over from other donors' samples.

The chain has TRBV28 and TRBJ2-7; TRBD1 agrees at 11 bases. CDR1 and CDR2 from the germline V gene are MDHEN and SYDVKM. The CDR3 length is 15 residues. The ends lost 6 bases at V and 2 bases at J; junction bases unmatched: 6. CDR3: CASRSWDRGTYEQYF. CDR3 nucleotides: TGTGCCAGCAGGTCCTGGGACAGGGGGACCTACGAGCAGTACTTC.

This clonotype was seen repeatedly, ten times or more. The chain is built from TRBV20-1 and TRBJ2-1, with 7 bases aligning to TRBD2. The CDR3 sequence is 14 residues long. Germline CDR1 DFQATT, CDR2 SNEGSKA (reference sequence). After removal of 5 bases from V and 4 bases from J, the junction contained 8 bases not matched to a gene. CDR3 region: CSAQARESYNEQFF. The CDR3 DNA reads as TGCAGTGCTCAGGCGCGGGAGTCTTACAATGAGCAGTTCTTC.

This clonotype qualifies as medium-sized. The rearrangement uses TRBV2 and TRBJ2-1, with 8 bases fitting TRBD2. J gave up 0 bases and V 4 bases, and 5 bases lay outside the gene matches. Germline lookup yields CDR1 SNHLY and CDR2 FYNNEI. There are 16 residues in the CDR3. CDR3 region: CASSVGGTSSYNEQFF. The DNA of the CDR3 is TGTGCCAGCAGTGTGGGGGGGACTAGCTCCTACAATGAGCAGTTCTTC.

As to this clonotype: A much larger clone differs by one base, so this may be a read error. This sequence joins TRBV30 and TRBJ2-3; the D call may be TRBD1 or TRBD2 (5 bases each). Germline lookup yields CDR1 GTSNPN and CDR2 SVGIG (reference sequence). V lost 2 bases, J lost 0 bases, and 12 bases lay in between. This CDR3 is 15 amino acids long. CDR3 in amino acids: CAWSWGSASTDTQYF. CDR3 DNA sequence: TGTGCCTGGAGTTGGGGGAGCGCTAGCACAGATACGCAGTATTTT.

This clonotype was counted at least ten times. This rearrangement joins TRBV15 to TRBJ2-5; TRBD2 matches 7 bases. Germline V gives CDR1 LNHNV, CDR2 YYDKDF (reference sequence). The CDR3 consists of 16 residues. With 5 bases clipped from V and 2 bases from J, the junction kept 11 bases outside the gene matches. The CDR3 coding sequence is TGTGCCACCAGCCCGGGGAGTGGGAGGGCTCAAGAGACCCAGTACTTC. This sequence encodes CATSPGSGRAQETQYF.

The chain employs TRBV28 and TRBJ2-1, with 11 bases fitting TRBD2. The CDR3 contains 18 residues. Unmatched junction bases numbered 14, after V lost 3 bases and J lost 7 bases. Germline CDR1 MDHEN, CDR2 SYDVKM. CDR3 sequence: CASSLTSGVEMWRNEQFF. The DNA for the CDR3 is TGTGCCAGCAGTTTGACTAGCGGGGTTGAAATGTGGAGGAATGAGCAGTTCTTC.

This clonotype came up many times. The chain joins TRBV6-1 to TRBJ1-6; no clear D. CDR3 length: 17 residues. Per the germline V gene, CDR1 is MNHNS and CDR2 is SASEGT. The V end was cut by 4 bases, the J end by 5 bases, with 18 bases between. CDR3 region: CASSAFWADGDNSPLHF. The CDR3 coding sequence is TGTGCCAGCAGTGCCTTCTGGGCAGACGGGGATAATTCACCCCTCCACTTT.

This clonotype was observed a few times. The rearrangement uses TRBV18 and TRBJ2-3; TRBD2 is a possible D gene (5 bases). The germline V gene has CDR1 KGHSH and CDR2 LQKENI. V shed 5 bases and J shed 3 bases, with 12 bases lying between them. The CDR3 extends over 14 amino acids. The CDR3 is CASSNSPGTDTQYF. The CDR3 DNA reads as TGTGCCAGCTCAAACTCCCCGGGGACAGATACGCAGTATTTT.

About this clonotype itself: Given the absence of the conserved phenylalanine or tryptophan at the CDR3 end, a read error is likely. V is TRBV19 and J is TRBJ2-1, with 12 bases matching TRBD1. Germline V gene sequence: CDR1 LNHDA, CDR2 SQIVND (reference sequence). The CDR3 is made up of 15 amino acids. The trim removed 6 bases at V and 8 bases at J, leaving 8 bases unmatched. CDR3 DNA sequence: TGTGCCAGTAGGCGGGACAGGGGGCCCCGAGATGAGCAGTTCTCC. Amino acid sequence: CASRRDRGPRDEQFS.

This clonotype was counted between two and nine times. The chain employs TRBV28 and TRBJ1-2, with 8 bases fitting TRBD1. The CDR3 length is 14 residues. Trimming cost V 5 bases and J 2 bases; bases outside gene matches: 4. Germline V gene data show CDR1 as MDHEN and CDR2 as SYDVKM. CDR3 DNA: TGTGCCAGCAGTCCCTGGACAGGGAACTATGGCTACACCTTC. Translation: CASSPWTGNYGYTF.

This clonotype turned up a few times. V gene TRBV18 combines with J gene TRBJ2-1; 14 nucleotides align to TRBD2. V was pared by 4 bases and J by 9 bases, with 11 bases of the junction left unmatched. The CDR3 covers 17 residues. In germline, CDR1 is KGHSH, CDR2 LQKENI. Written as DNA, the CDR3 is TGTGCCAGCTCACGGTCGACTAGCGGGAGGGCCTTGGGTGAGCAGTTCTTC. The encoded protein is CASSRSTSGRALGEQFF.

Note on this clonotype: A much larger clonotype is one base distant, so this may be a read error. The V call is TRBV19, the J call TRBJ1-5; D gene ambiguous. Trimming removed 7 bases at V and 0 bases at J, with 13 bases between. Germline CDR1 LNHDA, CDR2 SQIVND (reference sequence). The CDR3 has 15 residues. The CDR3 loop is CASKGTVCSNQPQHF. The CDR3 coding sequence is TGTGCCAGTAAGGGAACAGTCTGTAGCAATCAGCCCCAGCATTTT.

This clonotype came up a few times. V usage is TRBV18 and J usage is TRBJ2-3; D may correspond to TRBD1 or TRBD2 (5 bases each). Germline lookup yields CDR1 KGHSH and CDR2 LQKENI. The CDR3 has 13 amino acids. V lost 3 bases, J lost 5 bases, and 9 bases lay in between. Here the CDR3 reads CASSPGAGDTQYF. The CDR3 region has the DNA TGTGCCAGCTCACCCGGGGCGGGAGATACGCAGTATTTT.

This clonotype appeared many times. The V call is TRBV6-1, the J call TRBJ2-7; 7 bases are a match to TRBD2. V gave up 10 bases and J gave up 3 bases; unmatched junction bases: 18. In germline, CDR1 is MNHNS, CDR2 SASEGT. The CDR3 length is 16 residues. The CDR3 loop reads CANPTQHPGTIYEQYF. CDR3 sequence (DNA): TGTGCCAACCCCACCCAGCACCCAGGGACTATCTACGAGCAGTACTTC.

This clonotype was observed at least ten times. The rearrangement joins TRBV7-9 to TRBJ2-1, with 10 bases fitting TRBD2. The CDR3 totals 16 residues. Germline-derived CDR1 and CDR2 are SEHNR and FQNEAQ (reference sequence). Germline trimming cut 1 base from V and 3 bases from J; bases unmatched to any gene: 3. CDR3 in amino acids: CASSLDLAGVYNEQFF. CDR3 coding DNA: TGTGCCAGCAGCTTAGATCTAGCGGGAGTCTACAATGAGCAGTTCTTC. Using reference TRBV7-9 and TRBJ2-1 for the parts outside the CDR3, the full variable domain is DTGVSQNPRHKITKRGQNVTFRCDPISEHNRLYWYRQTLGQGPEFLTYFQNEAQLEKSRLLSDRFSAERPKGSFSTLEIQRTEQGDSAMYLCASSLDLAGVYNEQFFGPGTRLTVL.

The chain recombines TRBV2 with TRBJ1-6; D unresolved. CDR1 and CDR2 from the germline V gene are SNHLY and FYNNEI. Trimming removed 7 bases from V and 9 bases from J, with 16 bases in between. This CDR3 region has 14 residues. The CDR3 nucleotides are TGTGCCAGCAACGTTGGTGTTTTGGTTTCACCCCTCCACTTT. Encoded protein: CASNVGVLVSPLHF.

The chain joins TRBV2 to TRBJ2-7, with D possibly matching TRBD1 (6 bases). The germline V gene encodes CDR1 SNHLY and CDR2 FYNNEI. V was pared by 0 bases and J by 4 bases, with 13 bases between. The CDR3 has 15 residues. As DNA, the CDR3 is TGTGCCAGCAGTGAAGCATCTACAGGGAGATACGAGCAGTACTTC. Protein: CASSEASTGRYEQYF.

The J gene is TRBJ2-6, the V gene TRBV28, with D possibly matching TRBD1 (7 bases). The length of the CDR3 is 18 residues. Germline values: CDR1 MDHEN, CDR2 SYDVKM. Trimming left V 7 bases short and J 2 bases short, with 21 bases between. CDR3 sequence (DNA): TGTGCCAGCACCGGAGGACAGGAGGGGTACACTGGGGCCAACGTCCTGACTTTC. Translation gives CASTGGQEGYTGANVLTF.